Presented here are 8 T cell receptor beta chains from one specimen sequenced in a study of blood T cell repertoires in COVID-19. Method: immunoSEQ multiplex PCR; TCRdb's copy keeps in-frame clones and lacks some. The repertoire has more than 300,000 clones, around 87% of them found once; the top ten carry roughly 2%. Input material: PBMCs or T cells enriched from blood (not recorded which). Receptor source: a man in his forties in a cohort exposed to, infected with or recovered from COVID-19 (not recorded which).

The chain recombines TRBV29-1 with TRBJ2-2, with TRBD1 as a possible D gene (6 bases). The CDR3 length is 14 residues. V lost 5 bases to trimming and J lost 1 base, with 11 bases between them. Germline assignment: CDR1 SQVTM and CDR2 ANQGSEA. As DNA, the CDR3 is TGCAGCGTTTGGCAGACAGGGAACACCGGGGAGCTGTTTTTT. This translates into CSVWQTGNTGELFF.

The CDR3 DNA reads TGTGCCAGCAGTACTCTAACGGGTACCGGGGAGCTGTTTTTT. It encodes CASSTLTGTGELFF. The J gene is TRBJ2-2, the V gene TRBV6-5; D is ambiguous. This CDR3 is built from 14 residues. Trimming left V 5 bases short and J 5 bases short, with 12 bases between. Germline loops: CDR1 MNHEY, CDR2 SVGAGI.

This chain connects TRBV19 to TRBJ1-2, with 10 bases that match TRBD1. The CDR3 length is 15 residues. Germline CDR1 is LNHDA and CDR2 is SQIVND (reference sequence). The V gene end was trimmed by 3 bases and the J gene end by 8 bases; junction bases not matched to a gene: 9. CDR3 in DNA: TGTGCCAGTAGTATTCCCGGACAGGGGGTATACGGCTACACCTTC. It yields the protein CASSIPGQGVYGYTF.

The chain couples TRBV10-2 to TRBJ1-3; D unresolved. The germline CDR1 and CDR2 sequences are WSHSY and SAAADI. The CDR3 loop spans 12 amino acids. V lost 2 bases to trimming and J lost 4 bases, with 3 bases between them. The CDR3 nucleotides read TGCGCCAGCAGTGAGACAGGAAACACCATATATTTT. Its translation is CASSETGNTIYF.

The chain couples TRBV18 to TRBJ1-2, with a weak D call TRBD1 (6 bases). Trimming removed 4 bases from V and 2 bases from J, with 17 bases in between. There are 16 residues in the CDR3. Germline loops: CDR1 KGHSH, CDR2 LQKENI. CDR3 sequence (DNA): TGTGCCAGCTCACTTCAAACCGGGACAACGAACTATGGCTACACCTTC. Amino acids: CASSLQTGTTNYGYTF.

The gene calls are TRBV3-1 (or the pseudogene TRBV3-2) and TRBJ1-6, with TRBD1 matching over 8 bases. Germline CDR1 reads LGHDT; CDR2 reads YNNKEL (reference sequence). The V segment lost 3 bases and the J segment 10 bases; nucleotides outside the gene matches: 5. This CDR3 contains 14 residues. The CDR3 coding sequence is TGTGCCAGCAGCCAGGGCAGGGGGCGATCACCCCTCCACTTT. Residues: CASSQGRGRSPLHF.

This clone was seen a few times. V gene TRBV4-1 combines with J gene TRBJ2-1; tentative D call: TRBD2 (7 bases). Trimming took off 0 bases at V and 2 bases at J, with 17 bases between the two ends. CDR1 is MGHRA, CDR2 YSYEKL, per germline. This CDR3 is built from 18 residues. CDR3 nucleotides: TGCGCCAGCAGCCAAGAGGGGGGGCTTGTGCTAGCCTACAATGAGCAGTTCTTC. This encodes CASSQEGGLVLAYNEQFF.

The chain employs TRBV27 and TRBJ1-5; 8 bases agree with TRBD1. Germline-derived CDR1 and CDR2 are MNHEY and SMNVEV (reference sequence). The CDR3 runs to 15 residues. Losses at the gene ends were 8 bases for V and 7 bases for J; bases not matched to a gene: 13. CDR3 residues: CASARQRDRQQPQHF. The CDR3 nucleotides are TGTGCCAGCGCCCGCCAACGGGACAGGCAGCAGCCCCAGCATTTT.